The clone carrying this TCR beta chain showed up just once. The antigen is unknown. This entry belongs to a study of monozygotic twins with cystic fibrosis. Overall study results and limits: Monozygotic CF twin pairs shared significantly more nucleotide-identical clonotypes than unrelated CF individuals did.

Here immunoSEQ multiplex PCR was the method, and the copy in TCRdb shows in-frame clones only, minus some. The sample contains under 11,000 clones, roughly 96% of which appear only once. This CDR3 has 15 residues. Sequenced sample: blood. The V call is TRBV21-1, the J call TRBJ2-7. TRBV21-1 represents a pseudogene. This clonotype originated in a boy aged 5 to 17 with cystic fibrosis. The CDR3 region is CASSKAGDPAYEQYF. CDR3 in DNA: TGTGCCAGCAGCAAAGCAGGGGACCCTGCCTACGAGCAGTACTTC.